What follows is one T cell receptor beta chain and its context. With random hexamers, 0.5 to 1 ug RNA was reverse transcribed. A multiplex approach, immunoSEQ multiplex PCR, amplified TCR beta CDR3 across 54 Vbeta and 13 Jbeta. TCRdb analysed the immunoSEQ multiplex PCR reads with MiXCR anew, one entry per CDR3 protein. The profile shows roughly 84,000 distinct CDR3 sequences, approximately 96% of them singletons. CDR1 and CDR2 from the germline V gene are MNHNS and SASEGT. Trimming took 3 bases from V and 2 from J; bases not matched to a gene: 9. The CDR3 consists of 16 residues. The sample belongs to a study of CD8 T cells in Susac syndrome. Patients having Susac syndrome satisfied recently defined diagnostic criteria for definite or probable disease. The CD8+ and CD4+ T cells were isolated magnetically using a negative isolation approach, whereas the TEMRA cells were enriched by FACS.

Sequenced: CD8+ T cells from PBMCs. This receptor was obtained from a human donor with Susac syndrome. The gene calls are TRBV6-1 and TRBJ1-2; TRBD1 aligns across 7 bases. The CDR3 is CASSDLPGTANYGYTF. In DNA, the CDR3 is TGTGCCAGCAGTGACCTACCCGGGACAGCCAACTATGGCTACACCTTC.